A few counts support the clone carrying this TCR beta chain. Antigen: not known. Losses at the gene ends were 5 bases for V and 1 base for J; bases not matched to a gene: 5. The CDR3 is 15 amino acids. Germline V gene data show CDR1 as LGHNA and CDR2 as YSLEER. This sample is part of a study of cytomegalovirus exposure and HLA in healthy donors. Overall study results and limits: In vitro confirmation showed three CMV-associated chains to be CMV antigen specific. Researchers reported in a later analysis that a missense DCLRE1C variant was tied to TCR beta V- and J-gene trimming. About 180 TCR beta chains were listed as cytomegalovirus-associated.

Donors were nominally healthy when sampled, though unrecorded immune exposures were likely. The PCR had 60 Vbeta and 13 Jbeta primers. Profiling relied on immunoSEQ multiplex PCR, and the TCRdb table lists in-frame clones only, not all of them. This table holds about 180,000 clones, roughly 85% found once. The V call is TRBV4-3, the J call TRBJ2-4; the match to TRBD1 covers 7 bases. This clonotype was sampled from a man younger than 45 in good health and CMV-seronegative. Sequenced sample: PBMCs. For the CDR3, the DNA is TGCGCCAGCAGCTTAACAGGGGACGCCAAAAACATTCAGTACTTC. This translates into CASSLTGDAKNIQYF.